Listed below are T cell receptor beta chains from one sample, sequenced in a study of Graves' ophthalmopathy and Graves' hyperthyroidism. TCRdb processed the multiplex PCR reads anew with MiXCR; each CDR3 protein has one entry. In the table there are a few hundred thousand distinct CDR3 sequences, about a sixth of which are singletons. Sequenced input: peripheral blood. The receptor source for this set is a woman aged 18-29 years with Graves' ophthalmopathy. The CDR3 runs from the conserved cysteine through the conserved F or W. The D gene is left open where the match is weak. Some rows have no size entry. The others give once, few or many, or a class for an expanded clone.

J gene: TRBJ1-3
clone size: many
D gene: -
V gene: TRBV28
CDR3 DNA: TGTGCCAGCAGTTTGTATTCTGGTCCCGGAAACACCATATATTTT
CDR3 protein: CASSLYSGPGNTIYF

J gene: TRBJ2-7
clone size: many
D gene: TRBD2
V gene: TRBV20-1
CDR3 DNA: TGCAGTGCTCCTAGCGGGAGGGTCGACGAGCAGTACTTC
CDR3 protein: CSAPSGRVDEQYF

J gene: TRBJ1-1
clone size: many
D gene: -
V gene: TRBV30
CDR3 DNA: TGTGCCTGGAGGGCCTACACTGAAGCTTTCTTT
CDR3 protein: CAWRAYTEAFF

J gene: TRBJ1-1
clone size: -
D gene: -
V gene: TRBV7-9
CDR3 DNA: TGTGCCAGCAGCCCAACCTACGCTGGGGGCGCAGGAGCTTTCTTT
CDR3 protein: CASSPTYAGGAGAFF

J gene: TRBJ1-5
clone size: many
D gene: TRBD1
V gene: TRBV12-3/TRBV12-4
CDR3 DNA: TGTGCCAGCAGCTTGTCCCGGGACAGGGGGGGACAGCCCCAGCATTTT
CDR3 protein: CASSLSRDRGGQPQHF

J gene: TRBJ1-5
clone size: many
D gene: -
V gene: TRBV7-2
CDR3 DNA: TGTGCCAGCAGCCAGTTTGTCAGTTCGTCCAATCAGCCCCAGCATTTT
CDR3 protein: CASSQFVSSSNQPQHF

J gene: TRBJ1-1
clone size: many
D gene: TRBD1
V gene: TRBV5-1
CDR3 DNA: TGCGCCAGCAGCTTGGCCCTGGACAGGGTTACTGAAGCTTTCTTT
CDR3 protein: CASSLALDRVTEAFF

J gene: TRBJ1-1
clone size: -
D gene: -
V gene: TRBV6-1
CDR3 DNA: TGTGCCAGCAGCCGGACAGAGATGAACACTGAAGCTTTCTTT
CDR3 protein: CASSRTEMNTEAFF

J gene: TRBJ2-5
clone size: many
D gene: TRBD2
V gene: TRBV20-1
CDR3 DNA: TGCAGTGCTGGTAGCGGGGGCGGGGAGACCCAGTACTTC
CDR3 protein: CSAGSGGGETQYF

J gene: TRBJ2-5
clone size: -
D gene: TRBD2
V gene: TRBV20-1
CDR3 DNA: TGCAGTGCTAGCTTAGCGGGAAGGGCAGAGACCCAGTACTTC
CDR3 protein: CSASLAGRAETQYF

J gene: TRBJ2-5
clone size: -
D gene: TRBD2
V gene: TRBV7-2
CDR3 DNA: TGTGCCAGCAGCGGCCATAGCGGGAGCAAGACCCAGTACTTC
CDR3 protein: CASSGHSGSKTQYF

J gene: TRBJ1-5
clone size: many
D gene: TRBD1
V gene: TRBV30
CDR3 DNA: TGTGCCTGGGGACAGGGGTACAATCAGCCCCAGCATTTT
CDR3 protein: CAWGQGYNQPQHF

J gene: TRBJ1-1
clone size: many
D gene: -
V gene: TRBV3-1
CDR3 DNA: TGTGCCAGCACCTACGGCGGTAGTGAAGCTTTCTTT
CDR3 protein: CASTYGGSEAFF

J gene: TRBJ1-5
clone size: many
D gene: -
V gene: TRBV6-2/TRBV6-3
CDR3 DNA: TGTGCCAGCAGTTACTTACAGATCAATCAGCCCCAGCATTTT
CDR3 protein: CASSYLQINQPQHF

J gene: TRBJ1-2
clone size: -
D gene: -
V gene: TRBV20-1
CDR3 DNA: TGCAGTGCACCTACAGAGAACTATGGCTACACCTTC
CDR3 protein: CSAPTENYGYTF

J gene: TRBJ2-7
clone size: many
D gene: -
V gene: TRBV28
CDR3 DNA: TGTGCCAGCAGTTTCTGGACCTACGAGCAGTACTTC
CDR3 protein: CASSFWTYEQYF

J gene: TRBJ1-1
clone size: many
D gene: -
V gene: TRBV6-5
CDR3 DNA: TGTGCCACCGCCCGGGCATCCGAAGCTTTCTTT
CDR3 protein: CATARASEAFF

J gene: TRBJ1-1
clone size: many
D gene: TRBD1
V gene: TRBV29-1
CDR3 DNA: TGCAGCGTCCTCCGCGGGACAGGCAATGAAGCTTTCTTT
CDR3 protein: CSVLRGTGNEAFF

J gene: TRBJ2-5
clone size: many
D gene: -
V gene: TRBV11-2
CDR3 DNA: TGTGCCAGCAGTCCGCGGAGGGGGCAGGGAGAGACCCAGTACTTC
CDR3 protein: CASSPRRGQGETQYF

J gene: TRBJ1-6
clone size: many
D gene: -
V gene: TRBV20-1
CDR3 DNA: TGCAGTGCCGGAGGGGGGTATAATTCACCCCTCCACTTT
CDR3 protein: CSAGGGYNSPLHF

J gene: TRBJ1-2
clone size: once
D gene: TRBD1
V gene: TRBV6-2/TRBV6-3
CDR3 DNA: TGTGCCAGCGGCTTGGACAGGACTAACTATGGCTACACCTTC
CDR3 protein: CASGLDRTNYGYTF

J gene: TRBJ2-7
clone size: many
D gene: TRBD2
V gene: TRBV6-1
CDR3 DNA: TGTGCCAGCAGTGAAATCGTCGGACTAGCGGGAGTTGTTGGCGAGCAGTACTTC
CDR3 protein: CASSEIVGLAGVVGEQYF

J gene: TRBJ1-2
clone size: few
D gene: -
V gene: TRBV6-2/TRBV6-3
CDR3 DNA: TGTGCCAGCAGTTACGGACAGCCGGACCCCTATGGCTACACCTTC
CDR3 protein: CASSYGQPDPYGYTF

J gene: TRBJ2-3
clone size: many
D gene: TRBD1
V gene: TRBV10-3
CDR3 DNA: TGTGCCATCAGGGCGGGACAGGGTATAGCAGATACGCAGTATTTT
CDR3 protein: CAIRAGQGIADTQYF

J gene: TRBJ2-2
clone size: many
D gene: TRBD2
V gene: TRBV7-2
CDR3 DNA: TGTGCCAGCTCAGGACTAGCGGGGAACACCGGGGAGCTGTTTTTT
CDR3 protein: CASSGLAGNTGELFF

J gene: TRBJ2-5
clone size: few
D gene: -
V gene: TRBV30
CDR3 DNA: TGTGCCTGGAGCCACAGATTTGAAGAGACCCAGTACTTC
CDR3 protein: CAWSHRFEETQYF

J gene: TRBJ2-2
clone size: many
D gene: -
V gene: TRBV6-2/TRBV6-3
CDR3 DNA: TGTGCCAGCAGTTTCGCGGGACAACTCACCGGGGAGCTGTTTTTT
CDR3 protein: CASSFAGQLTGELFF

J gene: TRBJ1-5
clone size: few
D gene: -
V gene: TRBV28
CDR3 DNA: TGTGCCAGCAGTTTTGGGACCAATCAGCCCCAGCATTTT
CDR3 protein: CASSFGTNQPQHF

J gene: TRBJ1-2
clone size: -
D gene: -
V gene: TRBV27
CDR3 DNA: TGTGCCTCTTCCGGACAGAGAGGTAGCTACACCTTC
CDR3 protein: CASSGQRGSYTF

J gene: TRBJ2-7
clone size: few
D gene: TRBD1
V gene: TRBV4-3
CDR3 DNA: TGCGCCAGCAGCCAAAATTTCCGGGACAGGGACTACGAGCAGTACTTC
CDR3 protein: CASSQNFRDRDYEQYF

J gene: TRBJ2-7
clone size: many
D gene: TRBD1
V gene: TRBV28
CDR3 DNA: TGTGCCAGCAGCAAACAGGGGAGACGGTCCTACGAGCAGTACTTC
CDR3 protein: CASSKQGRRSYEQYF

J gene: TRBJ2-7
clone size: few
D gene: -
V gene: TRBV6-2/TRBV6-3
CDR3 DNA: TGTGCCAGCGCGATCGAGTACGAGCAGTACTTC
CDR3 protein: CASAIEYEQYF

J gene: TRBJ1-2
clone size: many
D gene: TRBD1
V gene: TRBV6-1
CDR3 DNA: TGTGCCAGCAGTGCAACTCACAGGGGAGGCTTCTATGGCTACACCTTC
CDR3 protein: CASSATHRGGFYGYTF

J gene: TRBJ1-5
clone size: many
D gene: -
V gene: TRBV20-1
CDR3 DNA: TGCAGTGCCAAAAGACAGAATAGCAATCAGCCCCAGCATTTT
CDR3 protein: CSAKRQNSNQPQHF

J gene: TRBJ2-7
clone size: many
D gene: TRBD2
V gene: TRBV7-2
CDR3 DNA: TGTGCCAGCAGCCCGGGACTAGCGGGGGGAGGCGAGCAGTACTTC
CDR3 protein: CASSPGLAGGGEQYF

J gene: TRBJ2-5
clone size: many
D gene: -
V gene: TRBV27
CDR3 DNA: TGTGCCAGCAGGCCTACGGGGGCTGAGACCCAGTACTTC
CDR3 protein: CASRPTGAETQYF

J gene: TRBJ1-1
clone size: many
D gene: -
V gene: TRBV5-1
CDR3 DNA: TGCGCCAGCAGCTTTGGCAGGAGCCATGAAGCTTTCTTT
CDR3 protein: CASSFGRSHEAFF

J gene: TRBJ2-5
clone size: many
D gene: -
V gene: TRBV2
CDR3 DNA: TGTGCCAGCAGTGAACGTTCGATCCAAGAGACCCAGTACTTC
CDR3 protein: CASSERSIQETQYF

J gene: TRBJ2-7
clone size: many
D gene: TRBD1
V gene: TRBV28
CDR3 DNA: TGTGCCAGCAGTTCCACCGGGACAGATCCCTACGAGCAGTACTTC
CDR3 protein: CASSSTGTDPYEQYF

J gene: TRBJ1-2
clone size: many
D gene: TRBD1
V gene: TRBV15
CDR3 DNA: TGTGCCACCAGCAGACACGGGACAGGGCGTTCAGGCTACACCTTC
CDR3 protein: CATSRHGTGRSGYTF

J gene: TRBJ2-5
clone size: few
D gene: -
V gene: TRBV7-2
CDR3 DNA: TGTGCCAGCAGCTTAGACTCAAGGGTGGGGGAGACCCAGTACTTC
CDR3 protein: CASSLDSRVGETQYF

J gene: TRBJ2-5
clone size: -
D gene: TRBD2
V gene: TRBV27
CDR3 DNA: TGTGCCAGCAGTTTCGGGGGGTTCGGGGAGACCCAGTACTTC
CDR3 protein: CASSFGGFGETQYF

J gene: TRBJ1-5
clone size: many
D gene: -
V gene: TRBV6-5
CDR3 DNA: TGTGCCAGCAAGGGAGAAGCTAGCAATCAGCCCCAGCATTTT
CDR3 protein: CASKGEASNQPQHF

J gene: TRBJ1-2
clone size: few
D gene: -
V gene: TRBV28
CDR3 DNA: TGTGCCAGCATGGTCCCAGGGCCTGGGGATGGCTACACCTTC
CDR3 protein: CASMVPGPGDGYTF

J gene: TRBJ2-2
clone size: many
D gene: -
V gene: TRBV6-5
CDR3 DNA: TGTGCCAGCAGTTACGGACAGTCGAACACCGGGGAGCTGTTTTTT
CDR3 protein: CASSYGQSNTGELFF

J gene: TRBJ2-7
clone size: many
D gene: -
V gene: TRBV7-2
CDR3 DNA: TGTGCCAGCAGCTTAGAACTACCCTACGAGCAGTACTTC
CDR3 protein: CASSLELPYEQYF

J gene: TRBJ2-7
clone size: -
D gene: -
V gene: TRBV7-2
CDR3 DNA: TGTGCCAGCAGCTTAGTGGCGTCAGTCAACGAGCAGTACTTC
CDR3 protein: CASSLVASVNEQYF

J gene: TRBJ1-5
clone size: many
D gene: -
V gene: TRBV12-3/TRBV12-4
CDR3 DNA: TGTGCCAGCAGTCCGGGACATAATCAGCCCCAGCATTTT
CDR3 protein: CASSPGHNQPQHF

J gene: TRBJ1-3
clone size: many
D gene: TRBD1
V gene: TRBV30
CDR3 DNA: TGTGCCTGGAGGGGACAGGTCTCTGGAAACACCATATATTTT
CDR3 protein: CAWRGQVSGNTIYF

J gene: TRBJ2-2
clone size: many
D gene: -
V gene: TRBV6-5
CDR3 DNA: TGTGCCAGCAGTTACGCGAGCTCGGGAACCGGGGAGCTGTTTTTT
CDR3 protein: CASSYASSGTGELFF

J gene: TRBJ2-6
clone size: -
D gene: -
V gene: TRBV5-1
CDR3 DNA: TGCGCCAGCAGCGCGTCTACATCTGGGGCCAACGTCCTGACTTTC
CDR3 protein: CASSASTSGANVLTF

J gene: TRBJ1-5
clone size: -
D gene: -
V gene: TRBV20-1
CDR3 DNA: TGCAGTGCTGGGGGGAAGGGTTTCCAGCCCCAGCATTTT
CDR3 protein: CSAGGKGFQPQHF

J gene: TRBJ1-1
clone size: many
D gene: -
V gene: TRBV28
CDR3 DNA: TGTGCCAGCAGAGGGGATAAGAGGACTGAAGCTTTCTTT
CDR3 protein: CASRGDKRTEAFF

J gene: TRBJ1-1
clone size: many
D gene: -
V gene: TRBV29-1
CDR3 DNA: TGCAGCGCCGACCAGGGAACTGCAGCTTTCTTT
CDR3 protein: CSADQGTAAFF

J gene: TRBJ1-1
clone size: few
D gene: -
V gene: TRBV6-5
CDR3 DNA: TGTGCCAGCAGTTCCCAGGGGATAGGAGCTTTCTTT
CDR3 protein: CASSSQGIGAFF

J gene: TRBJ2-7
clone size: many
D gene: TRBD2
V gene: TRBV10-2
CDR3 DNA: TGCGCCAGCAGTCTGACTAGCGGGAGCGACGAGCAGTACTTC
CDR3 protein: CASSLTSGSDEQYF